Listed below are T cell receptor beta chains from one sample, sequenced in a study of blood T cell repertoires in COVID-19. Produced via immunoSEQ multiplex PCR; TCRdb's table is partial and in-frame only. Here the sample spans some 140,000 clones, more than 75% being singletons. The sample consisted of peripheral blood. The receptors here all came from a man between 65 and 80 years old with active COVID-19. Each CDR3 is given with its conserved first and last residue. A D gene is named only where the DNA matches it firmly.

d_call cdr3_length v_call cdr3_aa
. 8 TRBV29-1 CSDERQFF
. 13 TRBV6-5 CASSSDPGGTQYF
TRBD2 15 TRBV2 CASSRTSGSLETQYF
TRBD2 15 TRBV4-3 CASSQDPSGYNEQFF
TRBD2 17 TRBV10-1 CASSESGLAGVTGELFF
. 13 TRBV6-5 CASSYFRDSLLFF
TRBD1 13 TRBV10-2 CASSTGVGTEAFF
TRBD2 16 TRBV7-9 CASSLVVSGSSYEQYF
TRBD1 14 TRBV3-1/TRBV3-2 CASSRDRGHTEAFF
. 15 TRBV5-1 CASSLVSGVTGELFF
. 13 TRBV7-9 CASSSRFFYEQYF